This is a list of T cell receptor beta chains from one sample in a study of blood T cell repertoires in COVID-19. Generated by immunoSEQ multiplex PCR, the TCRdb table keeps only in-frame clones and is missing some. Of a few hundred thousand clones in the sample, more than 70% were seen once. Sequencing input: PBMCs or T cells enriched from blood (not recorded which). The receptor source for this set is a woman in her forties with acute COVID-19. Both conserved end residues are part of each CDR3. A D gene is named only where the DNA matches it firmly. A clone size is listed for some rows: how often the clone was seen (once, few, many), or a class if it is expanded.

j_call: TRBJ2-7; clone_size: NA; d_call: TRBD1; v_call: TRBV19; cdr3_nt: TGTGCCAGTAGTATAGCGGACAGGGCAACCTACGAGCAGTACTTC; cdr3_aa: CASSIADRATYEQYF
j_call: TRBJ2-2; clone_size: NA; d_call: NA; v_call: TRBV10-2; cdr3_nt: TGCGCCAGCAGATCGACAAACTTGAACACCGGGGAGCTGTTTTTT; cdr3_aa: CASRSTNLNTGELFF
j_call: TRBJ1-4; clone_size: NA; d_call: TRBD1; v_call: TRBV18; cdr3_nt: TGTGCCAGCTCACCACCGGCGGACAGGGGAGGCGAAAAACTGTTTTTT; cdr3_aa: CASSPPADRGGEKLFF
j_call: TRBJ1-6; clone_size: NA; d_call: NA; v_call: TRBV27; cdr3_nt: TGTGCCAGCAGTTTCGGGGGGCTGGGTTCACCCCTCCACTTT; cdr3_aa: CASSFGGLGSPLHF
j_call: TRBJ1-5; clone_size: NA; d_call: NA; v_call: TRBV7-2; cdr3_nt: TGTGCCAGCAGCTTTCCCCCCGGTAGCAATCAGCCCCAGCATTTT; cdr3_aa: CASSFPPGSNQPQHF
j_call: TRBJ2-5; clone_size: few; d_call: TRBD2; v_call: TRBV3-1/TRBV3-2; cdr3_nt: TGTGCCAGCAGCCCCGGACTAGCTCAAGAGACCCAGTACTTC; cdr3_aa: CASSPGLAQETQYF
j_call: TRBJ1-1; clone_size: once; d_call: NA; v_call: TRBV5-1; cdr3_nt: TGCGCCAGCAGCTGGGGCGCGGCCCAATTGAACACTGAAGCTTTCTTT; cdr3_aa: CASSWGAAQLNTEAFF
j_call: TRBJ1-6; clone_size: NA; d_call: NA; v_call: TRBV18; cdr3_nt: TGTGCCAGCTCACCACAGTCAGGGATCTATAATTCACCCCTCCACTTT; cdr3_aa: CASSPQSGIYNSPLHF
j_call: TRBJ2-1; clone_size: NA; d_call: TRBD2; v_call: TRBV5-4; cdr3_nt: TGTGCCAGCAGCTTAGAACTAGCGATTAAGGGGAGCTCCTACAATGAGCAGTTCTTC; cdr3_aa: CASSLELAIKGSSYNEQFF
j_call: TRBJ1-4; clone_size: NA; d_call: NA; v_call: TRBV14; cdr3_nt: TGTGCCAGCAGCCGGGGGCTTAATGAAAAACTGTTTTTT; cdr3_aa: CASSRGLNEKLFF
j_call: TRBJ2-1; clone_size: NA; d_call: TRBD2; v_call: TRBV6-5; cdr3_nt: TGTGCCAGCAGTTACATAGCGGGGGGGCTCAATGAGCAGTTCTTC; cdr3_aa: CASSYIAGGLNEQFF
j_call: TRBJ2-1; clone_size: NA; d_call: TRBD2; v_call: TRBV11-2; cdr3_nt: TGTGCCAGCAGCTTCGGGCTAGCGGATTTAAGAGGGCAGTTCTTC; cdr3_aa: CASSFGLADLRGQFF
j_call: TRBJ2-5; clone_size: NA; d_call: TRBD1; v_call: TRBV6-1; cdr3_nt: TGTGCCAGCAGTGGGAATAGACAGGGGGCTAGATTCGGAGAGACCCAGTACTTC; cdr3_aa: CASSGNRQGARFGETQYF
j_call: TRBJ1-3; clone_size: NA; d_call: NA; v_call: TRBV11-2; cdr3_nt: TGTGCCAGCAGCCTCAGCTCTGGAAACACCATATATTTT; cdr3_aa: CASSLSSGNTIYF
j_call: TRBJ1-1; clone_size: NA; d_call: NA; v_call: TRBV12-5; cdr3_nt: TGTGCTAGTGGTTCCCCCTTGACAGGTAACACTGAAGCTTTCTTT; cdr3_aa: CASGSPLTGNTEAFF
j_call: TRBJ1-2; clone_size: NA; d_call: NA; v_call: TRBV5-6; cdr3_nt: TGTGCCAGCAGCCCTTGGGACATTAACTATGGCTACACCTTC; cdr3_aa: CASSPWDINYGYTF
j_call: TRBJ1-5; clone_size: few; d_call: TRBD1; v_call: TRBV5-6; cdr3_nt: TGTGCCAGCAGCTTGGGACAGGGACTCGGTCAGCCCCAGCATTTT; cdr3_aa: CASSLGQGLGQPQHF